A selection of T cell receptor beta chains follows, all from one sample in a study of T cell changes during pregnancy in multiple sclerosis. Repertoires were generated with immunoSEQ multiplex PCR, while TCRdb's copy carries only in-frame clones and drops some. The data show around 56,000 clones, around nine tenths seen once. Sample: peripheral blood, taken in the first trimester of pregnancy. The receptors originated from a female donor in good health, enrolled as a control in a pregnancy study. CDR3s include the opening cysteine and the closing phenylalanine or tryptophan. The order of the fields is CDR3 DNA, CDR3 protein, V gene, D gene, clone size, J gene. D genes are given only for firm matches. Clone size is shown for a subset of rows, as once, few, many or a class of expanded clone.

TGTGCCATCAGTGTGGAGGGCGGGGATGGCTACACCTTC,CAISVEGGDGYTF,TRBV10-3,-,-,TRBJ1-2
TGCGCCAGCAGCCAAGTGAGGCTAGCCAAAAACATTCAGTACTTC,CASSQVRLAKNIQYF,TRBV4-1,-,-,TRBJ2-4
TGTGCCAGCAGCGTGACTAGCGGGAGATCCTACGAGCAGTACTTC,CASSVTSGRSYEQYF,TRBV13,TRBD2,-,TRBJ2-7
TGTGCCAGTAAGCCGGGTGCTCATGGGGACGCCAGGGGGGCTTTCTTT,CASKPGAHGDARGAFF,TRBV19,TRBD1,-,TRBJ1-1
TGTGCCATCAGACCCGGGACTAGCGGGAGTTTGGCAGAGACCCAGTACTTC,CAIRPGTSGSLAETQYF,TRBV10-3,TRBD2,once,TRBJ2-5
TGTGCCAGAAGCTTTCCGACAGGGTACGTGCAGTACTTC,CARSFPTGYVQYF,TRBV5-3,TRBD1,-,TRBJ2-7
TGTGCCAGCTCCCTAGACCTGAACTCCTACGAGCAGTACTTC,CASSLDLNSYEQYF,TRBV18,-,-,TRBJ2-7
TGTGCCAGCAGTTTACAGGGGTCTAACTATGGCTACACCTTC,CASSLQGSNYGYTF,TRBV27,-,-,TRBJ1-2
TGTGCCAGCAGTTTAATACCGGGAGGGACCCAGTACTTC,CASSLIPGGTQYF,TRBV28,TRBD2,-,TRBJ2-5
TGTGCCAGCTCACCATCGCTAGCCGCCACCCACACAGATACGCAGTATTTT,CASSPSLAATHTDTQYF,TRBV18,-,-,TRBJ2-3
TGTGCCAGCAGGCCCGGGGAGGGCTCCACAGATACGCAGTATTTT,CASRPGEGSTDTQYF,TRBV6-4,TRBD2,-,TRBJ2-3
TGCGCCAGCAGCTCGCAGGGTGGCTACACCTTC,CASSSQGGYTF,TRBV5-1,-,-,TRBJ1-2
TGTGCCAGCAGCCAAACGGAGGGTGTTGAGCAGTTCTTC,CASSQTEGVEQFF,TRBV4-2,-,-,TRBJ2-1
TGCGCCAGCAGCCCACAGGGCTCTGGAAACACCATATATTTT,CASSPQGSGNTIYF,TRBV5-1,-,-,TRBJ1-3
TGTGCCAGCAGTGATAGAGGGAACCCTAACTATGGCTACACCTTC,CASSDRGNPNYGYTF,TRBV2,-,-,TRBJ1-2
TGTGCCAGCAGTTTTCGAGCGAGGGAGACCCAGTACTTC,CASSFRARETQYF,TRBV27,-,-,TRBJ2-5
TGTGCCAGCAGTTTATCAGGGACAGGGGAAGGGTACGAGCAGTACTTC,CASSLSGTGEGYEQYF,TRBV27,TRBD1,-,TRBJ2-7
TGTGCCAGCAGGGACCGGGACAGGGAGGTTGGCTACACCTTC,CASRDRDREVGYTF,TRBV6-6,TRBD1,-,TRBJ1-2
TGTGCCAGCAGCCCCCCTTTGTTCCGGGGAGGGGAAGACGAGCAGTACTTC,CASSPPLFRGGEDEQYF,TRBV7-9,TRBD2,-,TRBJ2-7
TGTGCCATCAGTGAGTCGAACACCTTCTCTGGAAACACCATATATTTT,CAISESNTFSGNTIYF,TRBV10-3,-,-,TRBJ1-3
TGTGCCAGCAGTGGACTAATAGGAGCCACTAGCACAGATACGCAGTATTTT,CASSGLIGATSTDTQYF,TRBV2,-,-,TRBJ2-3
TGTGCCACCTTATCCGGGGAGCTGTTTTTT,CATLSGELFF,TRBV19,-,-,TRBJ2-2
TGCAGCGTGGAACTACCTAACTACAATGAGCAGTTCTTC,CSVELPNYNEQFF,TRBV29-1,-,-,TRBJ2-1
TGTGCCAGCTCATCAAGGACAGGGGTAAACACTGAAGCTTTCTTT,CASSSRTGVNTEAFF,TRBV18,TRBD1,-,TRBJ1-1
TGTGCCAGCTCTCATGACAGGGAGAGATTTAGCACAGATACGCAGTATTTT,CASSHDRERFSTDTQYF,TRBV18,TRBD1,-,TRBJ2-3
TGTGCCAGCAAGATCGCCGAGAGCTCCTACGAGCAGTACTTC,CASKIAESSYEQYF,TRBV6-5,-,-,TRBJ2-7
TGTGCCAGCAGCTTCGATGAGCAGTTCTTC,CASSFDEQFF,TRBV11-2,-,-,TRBJ2-1
TGTGCCAGTAGCCCGCCGGGACACGTCTCTGGGGCCAACGTCCTGACTTTC,CASSPPGHVSGANVLTF,TRBV19,-,-,TRBJ2-6
TGTGCCAGCAGCGCCATAGCGGGAGGGCCCTCCTACGAGCAGTACTTC,CASSAIAGGPSYEQYF,TRBV7-9,TRBD2,-,TRBJ2-7
TGTGCCAGCAGCTTGGCCTCGGGGTGGGAGCAGTTCTTC,CASSLASGWEQFF,TRBV5-4,-,-,TRBJ2-1
TGTGCCAGCAGCAAACGTGCGAACCCAAGACAGATAAATAACTATGGCTACACCTTC,CASSKRANPRQINNYGYTF,TRBV11-1,-,-,TRBJ1-2
TGTGCCAGCATCCCACAGATGAACACTGAAGCTTTCTTT,CASIPQMNTEAFF,TRBV5-5,-,-,TRBJ1-1
TGTGCCAGCAGCGTAAATGACCAGGTGGGCAGAAACATTCAGTACTTC,CASSVNDQVGRNIQYF,TRBV9,-,-,TRBJ2-4
TGTGCCAGCAGTCCTCGGACAGGGCGAGGCACTGAAGCTTTCTTT,CASSPRTGRGTEAFF,TRBV6-5,TRBD1,-,TRBJ1-1
TGCGCCAGCAGCTTGGCTCTAGCGGACACAGATACGCAGTATTTT,CASSLALADTDTQYF,TRBV5-1,TRBD2,-,TRBJ2-3
TGTGCCAGCAGCCCTGACCCGGGGAATGAGCAGTTCTTC,CASSPDPGNEQFF,TRBV9,-,few,TRBJ2-1
TGCGCCAGCAGCACACGGGACAGCTCTAATGAAAAACTGTTTTTT,CASSTRDSSNEKLFF,TRBV4-1,TRBD1,-,TRBJ1-4
TGTGCCAGCAGCGTAGCTAGGATAGCTGCCCATTCAGGGGCCAACGTCCTGACTTTC,CASSVARIAAHSGANVLTF,TRBV9,-,-,TRBJ2-6
TGTGCCAGCAGTTGGACTAGCGGGGGACCCTACAATGAGCAGTTCTTC,CASSWTSGGPYNEQFF,TRBV6-5,TRBD2,-,TRBJ2-1
TGTGCCAGCAGCTTAGGCCTTGCGGAGGGAGACAATGAGCAGTTCTTC,CASSLGLAEGDNEQFF,TRBV11-3,-,-,TRBJ2-1
TGTGCCAGCAGACTAGCGGGAGACGTAACGGAGCAGTTCTTC,CASRLAGDVTEQFF,TRBV27,TRBD2,-,TRBJ2-1
TGTGCCAGCAGCGCCGGGACAGCTAACTATGGCTACACCTTC,CASSAGTANYGYTF,TRBV5-4,TRBD1,-,TRBJ1-2